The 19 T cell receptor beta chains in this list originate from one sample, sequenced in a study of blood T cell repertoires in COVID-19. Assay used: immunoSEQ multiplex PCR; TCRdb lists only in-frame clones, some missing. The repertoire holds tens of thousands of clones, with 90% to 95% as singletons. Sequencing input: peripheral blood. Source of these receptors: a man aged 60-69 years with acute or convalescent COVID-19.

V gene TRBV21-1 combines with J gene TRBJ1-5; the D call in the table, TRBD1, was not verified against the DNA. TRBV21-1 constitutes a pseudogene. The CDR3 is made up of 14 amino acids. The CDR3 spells CASSRQGVEEPQHF. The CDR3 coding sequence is TGTGCCAGCAGCCGACAGGGGGTAGAGGAACCCCAGCATTTT.

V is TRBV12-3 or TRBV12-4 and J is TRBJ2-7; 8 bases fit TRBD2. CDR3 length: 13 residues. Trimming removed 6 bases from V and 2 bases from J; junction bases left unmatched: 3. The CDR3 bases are TGTGCCAGCAGACAGCGGGGGACCTACGAGCAGTACTTC. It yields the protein CASRQRGTYEQYF.

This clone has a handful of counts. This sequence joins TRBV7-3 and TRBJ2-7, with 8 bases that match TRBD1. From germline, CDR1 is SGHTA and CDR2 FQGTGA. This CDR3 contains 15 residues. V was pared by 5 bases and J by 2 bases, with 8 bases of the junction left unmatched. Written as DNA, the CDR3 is TGTGCCAGCAGCACCTGGGACAGGCTACCCTACGAGCAGTACTTC. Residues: CASSTWDRLPYEQYF.

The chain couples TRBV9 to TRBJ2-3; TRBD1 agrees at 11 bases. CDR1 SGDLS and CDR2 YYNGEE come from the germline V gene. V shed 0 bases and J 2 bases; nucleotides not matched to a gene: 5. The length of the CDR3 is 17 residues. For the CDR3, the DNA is TGTGCCAGCAGCGTAGTAGGACAGGGGGCTGTCACAGATACGCAGTATTTT. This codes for CASSVVGQGAVTDTQYF.

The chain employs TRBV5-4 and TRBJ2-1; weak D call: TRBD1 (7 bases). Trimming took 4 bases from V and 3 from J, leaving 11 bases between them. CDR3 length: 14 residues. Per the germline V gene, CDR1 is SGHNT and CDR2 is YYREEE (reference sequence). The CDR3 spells CASSRQGGYNEQFF. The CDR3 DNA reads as TGTGCCAGCAGCCGACAGGGAGGCTACAATGAGCAGTTCTTC.

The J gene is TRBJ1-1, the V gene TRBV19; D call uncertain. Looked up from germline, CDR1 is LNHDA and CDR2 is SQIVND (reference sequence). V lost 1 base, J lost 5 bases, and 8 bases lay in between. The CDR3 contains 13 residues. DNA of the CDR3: TGTGCCAGTAGTATAGGTGAACAAACTGAAGCTTTCTTT. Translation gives CASSIGEQTEAFF. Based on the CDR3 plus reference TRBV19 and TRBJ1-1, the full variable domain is DGGITQSPKYLFRKEGQNVTLSCEQNLNHDAMYWYRQDPGQGLRLIYYSQIVNDFQKGDIAEGYSVSREKKESFPLTVTSAQKNPTAFYLCASSIGEQTEAFFGQGTRLTVV.

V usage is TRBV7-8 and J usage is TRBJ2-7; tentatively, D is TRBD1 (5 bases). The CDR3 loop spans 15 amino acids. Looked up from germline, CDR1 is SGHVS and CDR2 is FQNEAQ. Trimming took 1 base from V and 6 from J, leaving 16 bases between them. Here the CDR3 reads CASSLVRTPTSEQYF. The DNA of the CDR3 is TGTGCCAGCAGCTTAGTTAGGACACCCACGTCCGAGCAGTACTTC.

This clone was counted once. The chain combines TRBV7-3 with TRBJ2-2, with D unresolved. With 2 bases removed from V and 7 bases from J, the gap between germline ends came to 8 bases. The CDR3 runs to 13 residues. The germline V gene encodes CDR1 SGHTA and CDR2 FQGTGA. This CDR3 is CASSLGSNGELFF. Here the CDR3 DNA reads TGTGCCAGCAGCTTAGGCTCAAACGGGGAGCTGTTTTTT.

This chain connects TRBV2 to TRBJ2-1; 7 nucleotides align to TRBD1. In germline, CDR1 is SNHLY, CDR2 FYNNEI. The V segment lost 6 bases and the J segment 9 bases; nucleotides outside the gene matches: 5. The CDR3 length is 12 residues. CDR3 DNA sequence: TGTGCCAGCAGGGAGGACAGGAGTGAGCAGTTCTTC. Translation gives CASREDRSEQFF.

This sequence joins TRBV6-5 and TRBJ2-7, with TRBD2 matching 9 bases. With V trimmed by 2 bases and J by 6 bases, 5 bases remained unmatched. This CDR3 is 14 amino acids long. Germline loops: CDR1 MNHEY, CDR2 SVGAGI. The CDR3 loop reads CASSYMREGAEQYF. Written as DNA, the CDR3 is TGTGCCAGCAGTTACATGCGGGAGGGCGCCGAGCAGTACTTC.

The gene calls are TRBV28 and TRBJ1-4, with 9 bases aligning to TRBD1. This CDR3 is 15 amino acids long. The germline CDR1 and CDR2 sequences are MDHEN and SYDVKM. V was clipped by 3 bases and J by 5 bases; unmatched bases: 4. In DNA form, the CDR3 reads TGTGCCAGCAGTTTTACCGGACAGGGGAATGAAAAACTGTTTTTT. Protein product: CASSFTGQGNEKLFF.

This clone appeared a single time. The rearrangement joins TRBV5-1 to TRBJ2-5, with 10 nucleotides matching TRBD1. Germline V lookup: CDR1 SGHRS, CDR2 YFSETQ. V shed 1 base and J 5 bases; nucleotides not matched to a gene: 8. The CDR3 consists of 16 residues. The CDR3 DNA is TGCGCCAGCAGCTTGACGACAGGGGGCGCCGGGGAGACCCAGTACTTC. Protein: CASSLTTGGAGETQYF. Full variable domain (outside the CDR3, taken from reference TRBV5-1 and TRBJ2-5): KAGVTQTPRYLIKTRGQQVTLSCSPISGHRSVSWYQQTPGQGLQFLFEYFSETQRNKGNFPGRFSGRQFSNSRSEMNVSTLELGDSALYLCASSLTTGGAGETQYFGPGTRLLVL.

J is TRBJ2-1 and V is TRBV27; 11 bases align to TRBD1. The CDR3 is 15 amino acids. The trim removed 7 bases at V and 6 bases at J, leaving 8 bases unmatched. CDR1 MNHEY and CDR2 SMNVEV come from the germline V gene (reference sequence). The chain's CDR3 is CASTTGTGGRNEQFF. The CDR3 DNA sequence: TGTGCCAGCACGACCGGGACAGGGGGTCGCAATGAGCAGTTCTTC.

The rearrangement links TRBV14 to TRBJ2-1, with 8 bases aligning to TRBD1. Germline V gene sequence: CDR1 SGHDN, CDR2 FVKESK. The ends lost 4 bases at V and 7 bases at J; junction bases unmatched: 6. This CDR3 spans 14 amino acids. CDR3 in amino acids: CASSPSGGRNEQFF. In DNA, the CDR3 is TGTGCCAGCAGCCCCTCAGGGGGCAGGAATGAGCAGTTCTTC. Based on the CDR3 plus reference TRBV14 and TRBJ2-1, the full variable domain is EAGVTQFPSHSVIEKGQTVTLRCDPISGHDNLYWYRRVMGKEIKFLLHFVKESKQDESGMPNNRFLAERTGGTYSTLKVQPAELEDSGVYFCASSPSGGRNEQFFGPGTRLTVL.

The CDR3 is CASTRDLGYEQYF. The CDR3 DNA reads TGTGCCAGCACCCGGGACTTAGGTTACGAGCAGTACTTC. The V call is TRBV2, the J call TRBJ2-7; possibly TRBD2 for D (6 bases). Trimming stripped 7 bases from V and 4 bases from J, with 14 bases between. CDR1 is SNHLY and CDR2 is FYNNEI in the germline V gene. The CDR3 extends over 13 amino acids.

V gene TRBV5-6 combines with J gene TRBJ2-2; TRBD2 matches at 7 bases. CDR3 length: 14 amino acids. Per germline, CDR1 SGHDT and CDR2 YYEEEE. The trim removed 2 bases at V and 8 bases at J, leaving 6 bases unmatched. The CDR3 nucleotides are TGTGCCAGCAGCTTCGGGGCGGGAGTGGGGGAGCTGTTTTTT. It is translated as CASSFGAGVGELFF. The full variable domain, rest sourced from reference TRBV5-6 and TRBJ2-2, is DAGVTQSPTHLIKTRGQQVTLRCSPKSGHDTVSWYQQALGQGPQFIFQYYEEEERQRGNFPDRFSGHQFPNYSSELNVNALLLGDSALYLCASSFGAGVGELFFGEGSRLTVL.

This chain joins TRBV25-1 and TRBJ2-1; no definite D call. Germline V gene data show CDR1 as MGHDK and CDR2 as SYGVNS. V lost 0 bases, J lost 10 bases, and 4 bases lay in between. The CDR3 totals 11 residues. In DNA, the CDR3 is TGTGCCAGCAGTGAATACCTAGAGCAGTTCTTC. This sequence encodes CASSEYLEQFF.

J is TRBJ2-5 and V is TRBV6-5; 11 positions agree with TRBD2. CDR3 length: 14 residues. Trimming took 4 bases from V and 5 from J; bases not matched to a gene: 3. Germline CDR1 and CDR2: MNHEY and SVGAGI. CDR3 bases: TGTGCCAGCAGTTTTAGCGGGAGGGGCGAGACCCAGTACTTC. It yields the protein CASSFSGRGETQYF.

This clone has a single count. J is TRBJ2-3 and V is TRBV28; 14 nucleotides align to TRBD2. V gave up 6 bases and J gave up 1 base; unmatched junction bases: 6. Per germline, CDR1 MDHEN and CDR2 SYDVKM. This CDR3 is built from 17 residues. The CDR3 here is CASRGLAGEAGTDTQYF. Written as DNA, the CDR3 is TGTGCCAGCAGGGGACTAGCGGGAGAGGCAGGCACAGATACGCAGTATTTT. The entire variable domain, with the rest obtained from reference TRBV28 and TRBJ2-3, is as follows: DVKVTQSSRYLVKRTGEKVFLECVQDMDHENMFWYRQDPGLGLRLIYFSYDVKMKEKGDIPEGYSVSREKKERFSLILESASTNQTSMYLCASRGLAGEAGTDTQYFGPGTRLTVL.